The 26 T cell receptor beta chains listed next were all sequenced from one sample in a study of vaccination and CD4 T cells after COVID-19. Treatment here: roughly 10-day PBMC culture with coronavirus spike peptide pools or control peptides (ViraFEST assay). Gathered ahead of the COVID-19 pandemic (2011-2018) were the CD4+ T cells of the unexposed donor. These receptors have no identified antigens. The Oncomine TCR Beta short-read assay generated sequence data from the DNA of cultured CD4+ T cells. TCRdb called the PCR reads again in MiXCR, with one record for every CDR3 protein. The sample lists 8,800 or so distinct CDR3 sequences, 48% seen once, with 17% in the top ten. The sequenced sample was CD4+ T cells from blood, cultured in vitro. These receptors were collected from a human donor in good health.

This clonotype has more than one count but fewer than ten. The J gene is TRBJ1-1, the V gene TRBV6-1, with D possibly TRBD1 on 5 matching bases. CDR3 size: 14 residues. V was cut by 4 bases and J by 0 bases, with 9 bases left in between. Germline CDR1 MNHNS, CDR2 SASEGT. Here the CDR3 DNA reads TGTGCCAGCAGTGCCACAGGAGTGAACACTGAAGCTTTCTTT. It is translated as CASSATGVNTEAFF.

A few counts support this clonotype. The chain couples TRBV25-1 to TRBJ1-1, with a tentative D call TRBD1 (5 bases). The V end lost 3 bases, the J end lost 2 bases, and 10 bases lay between the germline ends. CDR3 length: 14 amino acids. Germline CDR1 is MGHDK and CDR2 is SYGVNS. Written as DNA, the CDR3 is TGTGCCAGCAGTGAGACAGCGCTAAACACTGAAGCTTTCTTT. This gives the protein CASSETALNTEAFF.

This clonotype was found a few times. CDR3 region: CASSSGTGVFHEQYF. CDR3 DNA sequence: TGTGCCAGTAGTAGCGGGACAGGGGTGTTCCACGAGCAGTACTTC. The V and J genes are TRBV19 and TRBJ2-7; 10 nucleotides agree with TRBD1. Trimming removed 4 bases from V and 5 bases from J; junction bases left unmatched: 8. The CDR3 length is 15 residues. CDR1 and CDR2 from the germline V gene are LNHDA and SQIVND (reference sequence). The full variable domain, in which reference TRBV19 and TRBJ2-7 provide the parts outside the CDR3, is DGGITQSPKYLFRKEGQNVTLSCEQNLNHDAMYWYRQDPGQGLRLIYYSQIVNDFQKGDIAEGYSVSREKKESFPLTVTSAQKNPTAFYLCASSSGTGVFHEQYFGPGTRLTVT.

This clonotype has just one count. The chain links TRBV28 to TRBJ1-6; D call uncertain. This CDR3 has 11 residues. Germline lookup yields CDR1 MDHEN and CDR2 SYDVKM. V lost 6 bases, J lost 5 bases, and 2 bases lay in between. The CDR3 bases are TGTGCCAGCAGGAATAATTCACCCCTCCACTTT. The encoded protein is CASRNNSPLHF.

This sequence joins TRBV20-1 and TRBJ2-1; 11 bases match TRBD2. V lost 4 bases and J lost 1; bases outside the gene matches: 6. This CDR3 has 16 amino acids. Germline V gene sequence: CDR1 DFQATT, CDR2 SNEGSKA (reference sequence). In DNA, the CDR3 is TGCAGTGCTAACCCGACTAGCGGGGATTCCTACAATGAGCAGTTCTTC. Translating gives CSANPTSGDSYNEQFF.

This rearrangement joins TRBV19 to TRBJ2-3; 12 positions match TRBD2. Germline CDR1 is LNHDA and CDR2 is SQIVND (reference sequence). This CDR3 contains 15 residues. J was trimmed by 4 bases and V by 1 base; bases with no gene match: 0. The CDR3 is CASSIGLAGADTQYF. The CDR3 bases are TGTGCCAGTAGTATAGGACTAGCGGGAGCAGATACGCAGTATTTT. The whole variable domain, remainder taken from reference TRBV19 and TRBJ2-3, is DGGITQSPKYLFRKEGQNVTLSCEQNLNHDAMYWYRQDPGQGLRLIYYSQIVNDFQKGDIAEGYSVSREKKESFPLTVTSAQKNPTAFYLCASSIGLAGADTQYFGPGTRLTVL.

There are a few counts of this clonotype. The CDR3 DNA follows: TGTGCCAGCAGAACGACAGGGAGGAACACCGGGGAGCTGTTTTTT. Translating gives CASRTTGRNTGELFF. The gene calls are TRBV7-9 and TRBJ2-2, with TRBD1 identical over 7 bases. Germline CDR1 and CDR2: SEHNR and FQNEAQ (reference sequence). There are 15 residues in the CDR3. J gave up 1 base and V 6 bases, and 5 bases lay outside the gene matches.

This clonotype was counted a few times. The chain combines TRBV19 with TRBJ2-5; the D gene is possibly TRBD1 (6 bases). Deletions cut 7 bases from V and 5 bases from J, with 11 bases between. Germline V gives CDR1 LNHDA, CDR2 SQIVND (reference sequence). The CDR3 consists of 12 residues. CDR3 residues: CASKNREETQYF. CDR3 nucleotides: TGTGCCAGTAAAAACAGGGAGGAGACCCAGTACTTC.

The gene calls are TRBV20-1 and TRBJ2-2; no clear D. This CDR3 comprises 12 residues. From germline, CDR1 is DFQATT and CDR2 SNEGSKA (reference sequence). Deletions cut 4 bases from V and 1 base from J, with 4 bases between. The CDR3 DNA follows: TGCAGTGCTACATGGAACACCGGGGAGCTGTTTTTT. Translated, it gives CSATWNTGELFF.

V usage is TRBV11-2 and J usage is TRBJ2-7, with D tentatively TRBD1 or TRBD2 (5 bases each). Trimming removed 1 base from V and 6 bases from J, with 13 bases in between. Germline CDR1 SGHAT, CDR2 FQNNGV. The CDR3 extends over 14 amino acids. The CDR3 nucleotides read TGTGCCAGCAGCTTAGGGGGGTCGACGTCCGAGCAGTACTTC. This sequence encodes CASSLGGSTSEQYF.

This clonotype was seen a few times. The chain has TRBV19 and TRBJ2-2, with D maybe TRBD2 (6 bases). The CDR3 covers 15 residues. The ends were cut back, 4 bases at V and 4 bases at J, with 13 bases in the middle. The V gene's germline CDR1 is LNHDA and CDR2 SQIVND (reference sequence). In DNA form, the CDR3 reads TGTGCCAGTAGTACCTCCCTGCGGGGCACCGGGGAGCTGTTTTTT. Its protein product is CASSTSLRGTGELFF.

The V call is TRBV12-3 or TRBV12-4, the J call TRBJ2-7; possibly TRBD1 or TRBD2 for D (5 bases each). This CDR3 is built from 14 residues. With 7 bases removed from V and 6 bases from J, the gap between germline ends came to 19 bases. The CDR3 coding sequence is TGTGCCAGCAACGCCGAGGGACGATTAACCGAGCAGTACTTC. Protein: CASNAEGRLTEQYF.

This clonotype was counted a few times. The chain recombines TRBV6-1 with TRBJ2-5; 8 bases fit TRBD1. Germline CDR1 is MNHNS and CDR2 is SASEGT. Germline trimming cut 6 bases from V and 0 bases from J; bases unmatched to any gene: 12. The CDR3 totals 17 residues. CDR3 sequence (DNA): TGTGCCAGCAGGCGCGGGACAGGCGTCGGCCACCAAGAGACCCAGTACTTC. Encoded protein: CASRRGTGVGHQETQYF.

The V and J genes are TRBV7-9 and TRBJ1-2, with 10 bases lining up with TRBD1. Germline CDR1 is SEHNR and CDR2 is FQNEAQ (reference sequence). Losses at the gene ends were 7 bases for V and 8 bases for J; bases not matched to a gene: 7. The CDR3 has 13 residues. This chain's CDR3 is CASTRQGAQGYTF. CDR3 bases: TGTGCCAGCACACGACAGGGGGCTCAAGGCTACACCTTC.

This clonotype has only a few counts. V usage is TRBV19 and J usage is TRBJ1-2; 9 bases fit TRBD1. Unmatched junction bases numbered 10, after V lost 7 bases and J lost 4 bases. Per the germline V gene, CDR1 is LNHDA and CDR2 is SQIVND (reference sequence). The CDR3 is made up of 15 amino acids. The CDR3 region is CASTLPGQGSYGYTF. The CDR3 DNA reads as TGTGCCAGTACACTTCCGGGACAGGGCTCCTATGGCTACACCTTC.

This clonotype was observed a single time. The J gene is TRBJ2-2, the V gene TRBV7-9, with a possible D match to TRBD2 (5 bases). The CDR3 totals 17 residues. Germline CDR1 and CDR2: SEHNR and FQNEAQ (reference sequence). The V gene lost 2 bases and the J gene lost 6 bases, with 19 bases spanning the gap. This CDR3 is CASSLRSANGVSGELFF. For the CDR3, the DNA is TGTGCCAGCAGCTTACGGTCCGCGAACGGGGTTTCCGGGGAGCTGTTTTTT.

V and J are TRBV20-1 and TRBJ2-3; 11 positions agree with TRBD2. J lost 0 bases, V lost 2 bases, and 13 bases had no gene match. This CDR3 spans 19 amino acids. Germline V lookup: CDR1 DFQATT, CDR2 SNEGSKA (reference sequence). The CDR3 reads CSARRLGLAGLRSTDTQYF. DNA for the CDR3: TGCAGTGCTAGACGTCTCGGACTAGCGGGTCTAAGAAGCACAGATACGCAGTATTTT.

This clonotype was seen more than once but under ten times. V gene TRBV5-6 combines with J gene TRBJ1-2, with D possibly being TRBD1 (6 bases). Trimming shortened V by 6 bases and J by 7 bases, and 19 bases separated the two germline ends. This CDR3 has 14 residues. CDR1 is SGHDT, CDR2 YYEEEE, per germline. CDR3 in amino acids: CASNTVWGAIGYTF. The DNA of the CDR3 is TGTGCCAGCAACACGGTCTGGGGGGCAATTGGCTACACCTTC.

In this sample, this clonotype turned up a few times. This chain uses TRBV6-2 or TRBV6-3 with TRBJ2-5; D remains unclear. Trimming stripped 0 bases from V and 5 bases from J, with 7 bases between. CDR3 length: 13 amino acids. Germline loops: CDR1 MNHEY, CDR2 SVGEGT. The CDR3 DNA follows: TGTGCCAGCAGTTACTCATCCCGGGAGACCCAGTACTTC. This encodes CASSYSSRETQYF.

In its sample, this clonotype was seen once. The chain recombines TRBV27 with TRBJ2-3, with 9 positions matching TRBD1. Germline CDR1 and CDR2: MNHEY and SMNVEV (reference sequence). Trimming removed 5 bases from V and 8 bases from J; junction bases left unmatched: 14. The CDR3 runs 16 residues. The chain's CDR3 is CASSITGGVGPVTQYF. In DNA, the CDR3 is TGTGCCAGCAGTATAACAGGGGGCGTTGGCCCTGTTACGCAGTATTTT.

This clonotype was detected a few times. The V and J genes are TRBV19 and TRBJ2-2, with TRBD2 matching 12 bases. The CDR3 spans 15 residues. Trimming at V came to 6 bases and at J to 5 bases, leaving 4 bases not matched to a gene. In germline, CDR1 is LNHDA, CDR2 SQIVND (reference sequence). Written as DNA, the CDR3 is TGTGCCAGTAGCCCTAGCGGGGGGGCGACCGGGGAGCTGTTTTTT. Its translation: CASSPSGGATGELFF.

This clonotype was counted a single time. The chain carries TRBV7-9 and TRBJ2-1; unclear D gene. Germline CDR1 and CDR2: SEHNR and FQNEAQ (reference sequence). The CDR3 extends over 11 amino acids. V dropped 2 bases and J dropped 6 bases, with 2 bases sitting between them. CDR3 bases: TGTGCCAGCAGCTTAATCAATGAGCAGTTCTTC. It encodes CASSLINEQFF.

The V and J genes are TRBV20-1 and TRBJ2-2; 7 nucleotides agree with TRBD1. The length of the CDR3 is 15 residues. Trimming removed 4 bases from V and 2 bases from J; junction bases left unmatched: 7. Germline V gene lookup returns CDR1 DFQATT and CDR2 SNEGSKA (reference sequence). The CDR3 loop reads CSAIVGTANTGELFF. Written as DNA, the CDR3 is TGCAGTGCTATCGTAGGGACAGCAAACACCGGGGAGCTGTTTTTT.

This rearrangement joins TRBV5-1 to TRBJ1-2, with D possibly being TRBD1 (5 bases). The CDR3 covers 15 residues. Per germline, CDR1 SGHRS and CDR2 YFSETQ. V was pared by 0 bases and J by 7 bases, with 16 bases between. The CDR3 is CASSLGDGPGGGYTF. The CDR3 nucleotides are TGCGCCAGCAGCTTGGGCGACGGACCCGGGGGTGGCTACACCTTC.

The chain employs TRBV12-3 or TRBV12-4 and TRBJ2-3; no reliable D call. The CDR3 spans 13 residues. V was trimmed by 6 bases and J by 1 base, leaving 8 bases between them. The CDR3 protein is CASRRVGTDTQYF. In nucleotides, the CDR3 is TGTGCCAGCAGACGGGTGGGCACAGATACGCAGTATTTT.

This chain links TRBV6-1 with TRBJ1-1; D unresolved. Looked up from germline, CDR1 is MNHNS and CDR2 is SASEGT. V dropped 5 bases and J dropped 11 bases, with 15 bases sitting between them. The CDR3 length is 12 residues. The CDR3 loop reads CASSPPRATAFF. As DNA, the CDR3 is TGTGCCAGCAGTCCCCCGCGGGCAACTGCTTTCTTT.